This passage covers 27 T cell receptor beta chains from one sample sequenced in a study of beta chain features in type 1 diabetes. Study-wide results and caveats: There was a moderate but significant shortening of TCRB CDR3s in all four CD4+ subsets of Type 1 diabetes patients.

These receptors are not linked to any known antigen. What was sequenced were expressed TCRB transcripts, since all of the isolated RNA had been reverse transcribed. Libraries were prepared by immunoSEQ multiplex PCR; TCRdb keeps only in-frame clonotypes and omits some of them. The sample includes a few hundred thousand clones, approximately 16% of them seen just once. The sequenced sample consisted of naive CD4+ T cells from blood. The source is a man aged 25-40 years with type 1 diabetes.

This clone has more than one count but fewer than ten. CDR3 region: CASSGGNHFHTQYF. CDR3 nucleotides: TGTGCCAGCAGCGGGGGCAACCATTTTCATACGCAGTATTTT. This chain uses TRBV9 with TRBJ2-3; D is possibly TRBD1 (5 bases). V lost 3 bases, J lost 7 bases, and 15 bases lay in between. Germline V lookup: CDR1 SGDLS, CDR2 YYNGEE. This CDR3 is 14 amino acids long. Looking up the rest from reference TRBV9 and TRBJ2-3 gives the full variable domain: DSGVTQTPKHLITATGQRVTLRCSPRSGDLSVYWYQQSLDQGLQFLIQYYNGEERAKGNILERFSAQQFPDLHSELNLSSLELGDSALYFCASSGGNHFHTQYFGPGTRLTVL.

Concerning this clone: It is likely a read error, because the conserved phenylalanine at the end of the CDR3 is missing. The DNA is left out, because the CDR3 cannot be placed on it with certainty; the CDR3 is given as TCRdb lists it. The V gene is TRBV7-9, the J gene TRBJ2-3; the D segment call TRBD1 is taken from the table without a DNA check. Germline CDR1 and CDR2: SEHNR and FQNEAQ (reference sequence). Inclusive of both ends, the CDR3 amounts to 9 amino acids. This CDR3 reads CASSLGANL.

The rearrangement uses TRBV1 and TRBJ2-3; the D segment call TRBD2 is taken from the table without a DNA check. TRBV1 counts as a pseudogene. The length of the CDR3 is 16 residues. This CDR3 is CTSSQPPSGLTDTQYF. The CDR3 bases are TGCACCAGCAGCCAACCACCGAGCGGACTCACAGATACGCAGTATTTT.

This clone was seen more than once but under ten times. Other DNA sequences in the sample encode the same CDR3. The chain joins TRBV9 to TRBJ2-3; no clear D gene. Trimming stripped 0 bases from V and 3 bases from J, with 2 bases between. CDR1 and CDR2 from the germline V gene are SGDLS and YYNGEE. This CDR3 contains 12 residues. The CDR3 loop reads CASSVVTDTQYF. The CDR3 DNA reads as TGTGCCAGCAGCGTAGTGACAGATACGCAGTATTTT.

This clone was seen only a few times. This chain uses TRBV6-5 with TRBJ2-1, with D hard to call. The CDR3 is 15 amino acids. V was trimmed by 0 bases and J by 5 bases, leaving 11 bases between them. Looked up from germline, CDR1 is MNHEY and CDR2 is SVGAGI. The CDR3 coding sequence is TGTGCCAGCAGTTACTCGTCCAGCAGGCACAATGAGCAGTTCTTC. Translated: CASSYSSSRHNEQFF.

There are a few counts of this clone. The V and J genes are TRBV2 and TRBJ1-1; 7 bases align to TRBD1. The V gene end was trimmed by 4 bases and the J gene end by 14 bases; junction bases not matched to a gene: 16. The CDR3 runs to 14 residues. Germline values: CDR1 SNHLY, CDR2 FYNNEI. The CDR3 region has the DNA TGTGCCAGCAGTGGGCCTCCCGCGACAGGGTTCGCGTTCTTT. This sequence encodes CASSGPPATGFAFF. The full variable domain, its missing parts supplied by reference TRBV2 and TRBJ1-1, is EPEVTQTPSHQVTQMGQEVILRCVPISNHLYFYWYRQILGQKVEFLVSFYNNEISEKSEIFDDQFSVERPDGSNFTLKIRSTKLEDSAMYFCASSGPPATGFAFFGQGTRLTVV.

This clone appeared a few times. Here the CDR3 DNA reads TGTGCCAGCAGTTACTTGGCGGACCCTAGCACAGATACGCAGTATTTT. Its protein product is CASSYLADPSTDTQYF. The chain has TRBV6-6 and TRBJ2-3; D ambiguous. The germline V gene encodes CDR1 MNHNY and CDR2 SVGAGI (reference sequence). The CDR3 extends over 16 amino acids. Trimming took 1 base from V and 0 from J, leaving 11 bases between them.

This chain connects TRBV29-1 to TRBJ2-7; D might be TRBD1 (5 bases). Germline V gene sequence: CDR1 SQVTM, CDR2 ANQGSEA. Trimming left V 5 bases short and J 6 bases short, with 14 bases between. The CDR3 sequence is 12 residues long. CDR3 protein: CSVLAGAAEQYF. CDR3 sequence (DNA): TGCAGCGTTCTGGCTGGGGCGGCCGAGCAGTACTTC.

This clone was seen a handful of times. This rearrangement joins TRBV9 to TRBJ2-7; D is unclear. Trimming removed 0 bases from V and 5 bases from J, with 6 bases in between. CDR1 and CDR2 (germline): SGDLS, YYNGEE. The CDR3 runs 12 residues. Here the CDR3 reads CASSVVEHEQYF. CDR3 DNA sequence: TGTGCCAGCAGCGTAGTGGAGCACGAGCAGTACTTC.

This clone was observed a handful of times. The gene calls are TRBV14 and TRBJ2-5, with D maybe TRBD2 (5 bases). The CDR3 totals 13 residues. With 0 bases removed from V and 10 bases from J, the gap between germline ends came to 12 bases. CDR1 and CDR2 from the germline V gene are SGHDN and FVKESK. CDR3 nucleotide sequence: TGTGCCAGCAGCCAAGATTTTCGGGGAATCCAGTACTTC. It specifies CASSQDFRGIQYF.

The rearrangement links TRBV2 to TRBJ2-5; 9 bases align to TRBD1. After removal of 5 bases from V and 1 base from J, the junction contained 5 bases not matched to a gene. This CDR3 is built from 15 residues. Germline V CDR1 and CDR2: SNHLY, FYNNEI. Here the CDR3 DNA reads TGTGCCAGCAGTCGGACAGGGGCCGTCCAAGAGACCCAGTACTTC. This codes for CASSRTGAVQETQYF.

CDR3 region: CSVAGGTYHEQYF. The CDR3 DNA is TGCAGCGTTGCGGGGGGGACGTACCACGAGCAGTACTTC. This chain links TRBV29-1 with TRBJ2-7; the match to TRBD2 covers 8 bases. Germline CDR1 reads SQVTM; CDR2 reads ANQGSEA. The CDR3 contains 13 residues. The trim removed 4 bases at V and 5 bases at J, leaving 7 bases unmatched.

The chain carries TRBV29-1 and TRBJ2-2, with 7 bases matching TRBD2. The CDR3 consists of 14 residues. The V gene end was trimmed by 3 bases and the J gene end by 4 bases; junction bases not matched to a gene: 5. The germline V gene encodes CDR1 SQVTM and CDR2 ANQGSEA. The CDR3 here is CSVDPPGGTGELFF. The CDR3 coding sequence is TGCAGCGTTGACCCCCCGGGAGGCACCGGGGAGCTGTTTTTT.

This clone was picked up a small number of times. Within the sample, other DNA sequences also encode this same CDR3. The chain joins TRBV14 to TRBJ2-7; 7 nucleotides line up with TRBD1. Germline trimming cut 4 bases from V and 4 bases from J; bases unmatched to any gene: 1. The length of the CDR3 is 12 residues. Germline V lookup: CDR1 SGHDN, CDR2 FVKESK. The CDR3 sequence: CASSPQGYEQYF. For the CDR3, the DNA is TGTGCCAGCAGCCCACAGGGGTACGAGCAGTACTTC.

This clone appeared a few times. Here the CDR3 reads CASSSGALYEQYF. The DNA of the CDR3 is TGTGCCAGCAGCTCAGGGGCGTTGTACGAGCAGTACTTC. V gene TRBV14 combines with J gene TRBJ2-7; TRBD1 is a possible D gene (6 bases). V dropped 5 bases and J dropped 4 bases, with 12 bases sitting between them. Germline CDR1 SGHDN, CDR2 FVKESK. This CDR3 is built from 13 residues.

The V and J genes are TRBV30 and TRBJ2-7, with D tentatively TRBD1 or TRBD2 (5 bases each). V lost 3 bases and J 3 bases, leaving 15 bases between the germline ends. This CDR3 is built from 14 residues. Germline V CDR1 and CDR2: GTSNPN, SVGIG (reference sequence). The CDR3 spells CAWSSLPGLYEQYF. CDR3 DNA sequence: TGTGCCTGGAGCTCTCTTCCGGGGCTCTACGAGCAGTACTTC.

This clone was observed a few times. The rearrangement uses TRBV29-1 and TRBJ2-7; tentatively, D is TRBD1 (5 bases). Germline CDR1 SQVTM, CDR2 ANQGSEA. This CDR3 is 12 amino acids long. V dropped 4 bases and J dropped 2 bases, with 9 bases sitting between them. CDR3 amino acids: CSVAETAYEQYF. The CDR3 nucleotides read TGCAGCGTTGCTGAGACAGCCTACGAGCAGTACTTC.

A remark on this clone: At one end the junction does not follow the germline gene, possibly because of a read error. This chain uses TRBV30 with TRBJ2-5; 10 positions agree with TRBD1. CDR3 size: 12 residues. In germline, CDR1 is GTSNPN, CDR2 SVGIG (reference sequence). The CDR3 here is CTWRGTGVTQYF. The CDR3 nucleotides are TGTACCTGGAGGGGGACAGGGGTGACCCAGTACTTC.

A few counts support this clone. The chain uses TRBV29-1 and TRBJ2-2; TRBD2 matches at 9 bases. CDR3 length equals 14 residues. The germline V gene has CDR1 SQVTM and CDR2 ANQGSEA. V trimming: 3 bases; J trimming: 3 bases; junction bases outside the gene matches: 2. The CDR3 loop is CSVDRGRDTGELFF. CDR3 bases: TGCAGCGTTGATCGCGGGAGGGACACCGGGGAGCTGTTTTTT.

This clone was observed a few times. The rearrangement links TRBV5-4 to TRBJ2-3; no clear D. The germline gives CDR1 SGHNT, CDR2 YYREEE (reference sequence). Trimming removed 1 base at V and 4 bases at J, with 16 bases between. The CDR3 has 16 amino acids. CDR3 protein: CASSLRQVPGADTQYF. CDR3 coding DNA: TGTGCCAGCAGCTTGAGGCAGGTCCCAGGCGCAGATACGCAGTATTTT.

This clone turned up a few times. The rearrangement joins TRBV4-1 to TRBJ2-7, with TRBD1 identical over 9 bases. The germline V gene has CDR1 MGHRA and CDR2 YSYEKL. With V trimmed by 9 bases and J by 3 bases, 12 bases remained unmatched. The CDR3 runs 15 residues. CDR3 nucleotide sequence: TGCGCCAGTGGGTCATTCGGGACAGGGCGCTACGAGCAGTACTTC. It is translated as CASGSFGTGRYEQYF.

This clone has more than one count but fewer than ten. The junction shows a germline mismatch at one end, possibly a read error. V is TRBV6-5 and J is TRBJ1-4, with TRBD1 as a possible D gene (6 bases). The CDR3 is 15 residues long. The germline CDR1 and CDR2 sequences are MNHEY and SVGAGI. Written as DNA, the CDR3 is TGTGCCAGCAGTTACTCCACTACGTCAGGGGAGCCGATCCAATTT. Translation gives CASSYSTTSGEPIQF.

The chain joins TRBV29-1 to TRBJ1-2, with D possibly TRBD1 on 5 matching bases. This CDR3 comprises 12 residues. The V gene lost 4 bases and the J gene lost 8 bases, with 14 bases spanning the gap. Germline V CDR1 and CDR2: SQVTM, ANQGSEA. Here the CDR3 DNA reads TGCAGCGTTGCCGGGACCTTCAGGGGCTACACCTTC. Translation gives CSVAGTFRGYTF.

This sequence joins TRBV29-1 and TRBJ1-1; D ambiguous. The CDR3 loop spans 12 amino acids. The V gene lost 1 base and the J gene lost 5 bases, with 8 bases spanning the gap. Per the germline V gene, CDR1 is SQVTM and CDR2 is ANQGSEA. For the CDR3, the DNA is TGCAGCGTTGAAGGGGGTAGAACTGAAGCTTTCTTT. Its protein product is CSVEGGRTEAFF.

This chain links TRBV9 with TRBJ2-1; the match to TRBD2 covers 8 bases. The CDR3 is made up of 15 amino acids. The junction had 9 bases not matched to a gene; V was cut back by 6 bases and J by 4 bases. Germline CDR1 is SGDLS and CDR2 is YYNGEE. The CDR3 reads CASTPGLAGYNEQFF. CDR3 sequence (DNA): TGTGCCAGCACTCCAGGGCTAGCGGGTTACAATGAGCAGTTCTTC.

This clone has a handful of counts. The chain combines TRBV29-1 with TRBJ2-7; D may match TRBD1 or TRBD2 (5 bases each). Germline CDR1 is SQVTM and CDR2 is ANQGSEA. Trimming pared 7 bases from V and 1 base from J, leaving 14 bases between. CDR3 size: 13 residues. The CDR3 DNA reads as TGCAGCGGCACAGGCCCGGGGTCCTACGAGCAGTACTTC. It yields the protein CSGTGPGSYEQYF.

This clone was detected a few times. The chain has TRBV5-1 and TRBJ2-5, with D tentatively TRBD2 (5 bases). The V gene lost 0 bases and the J gene lost 5 bases, with 11 bases spanning the gap. The CDR3 loop spans 14 amino acids. Per the germline V gene, CDR1 is SGHRS and CDR2 is YFSETQ. As DNA, the CDR3 is TGCGCCAGCAGCTTGGATGGTTCGGGGGAGACCCAGTACTTC. This sequence encodes CASSLDGSGETQYF.